Listed below are T cell receptor beta chains from one sample, sequenced in a study of blood T cells in healthy people across ages. TCRdb re-called the 5' RACE reads with MiXCR, one entry per CDR3 protein. The table lists about a million distinct CDR3 sequences, 48% of them singletons, with around 15% in the top ten. Input material: blood. The receptor source for this set is a young man in good health. Each CDR3 is given with its conserved first and last residue. Fields, in order: V gene, D gene, clone size, J gene, CDR3 protein, CDR3 DNA. D genes are given only for firm matches. Size is stated for part of the rows, as once, few or many counts, or as a class when the clone is expanded.

TRBV4-2	.	.	TRBJ1-5	CASSQEVDRHNQPQHF	TGTGCCAGCAGCCAGGAGGTCGACAGGCACAATCAGCCCCAGCATTTT
TRBV29-1	.	.	TRBJ1-1	CSVGRDLGTEAFF	TGCAGCGTTGGCCGGGACCTGGGGACTGAAGCTTTCTTT
TRBV6-2/TRBV6-3	.	.	TRBJ2-7	CASSREDRLQEAQYF	TGTGCCAGCAGTAGAGAAGACAGACTCCAAGAGGCCCAGTACTTC
TRBV27	TRBD1	.	TRBJ1-5	CASRTGSHNQPQHF	TGTGCCAGCAGGACAGGGTCGCACAATCAGCCCCAGCATTTT
TRBV5-1	TRBD1	.	TRBJ2-5	CASRETGGQQETQYF	TGCGCCAGCAGGGAGACAGGGGGCCAGCAAGAGACCCAGTACTTC
TRBV6-6	TRBD1	.	TRBJ1-1	CASTGTGVYTEAFF	TGTGCCAGCACCGGGACAGGGGTATACACTGAAGCTTTCTTT
TRBV28	TRBD2	.	TRBJ2-1	CASSSPAAGAYNEQFF	TGTGCCAGCAGTTCCCCTGCAGCGGGGGCCTACAATGAGCAGTTCTTC
TRBV5-1	.	.	TRBJ2-1	CASSLEGNSSYNEQFF	TGCGCCAGCAGCTTGGAGGGCAACAGCTCCTACAATGAGCAGTTCTTC
TRBV28	.	.	TRBJ2-5	CASGRGLAETQYF	TGTGCCAGCGGACGGGGGCTCGCAGAGACCCAGTACTTC
TRBV24-1	.	.	TRBJ2-5	CATSDSHQMETQYF	TGTGCCACCAGTGATTCCCATCAAATGGAGACCCAGTACTTC
TRBV6-5	.	.	TRBJ2-1	CASSNRDDEQFF	TGTGCCAGCAGTAACCGGGACGACGAGCAGTTCTTC
TRBV20-1	.	.	TRBJ1-4	CSASLTGIQVEKLFF	TGCAGTGCTAGCCTCACAGGGATCCAGGTTGAAAAACTGTTTTTT
TRBV7-2	.	.	TRBJ1-2	CASSLLRNYGYTF	TGTGCCAGCAGCTTACTTCGGAACTATGGCTACACCTTC
TRBV2	TRBD2	.	TRBJ2-1	CASSRLAGGMNEQFF	TGTGCCAGCAGTCGACTAGCGGGGGGCATGAATGAGCAGTTCTTC
TRBV2	.	.	TRBJ2-7	CASRGLSSYNEQYF	TGTGCCAGCAGGGGACTGAGCTCCTACAATGAGCAGTACTTC
TRBV3-1	.	few	TRBJ1-1	CASSQVTANTEAFF	TGTGCCAGCAGCCAAGTGACAGCGAACACTGAAGCTTTCTTT
TRBV14	.	.	TRBJ2-1	CASSQVGPYSHEQFF	TGTGCCAGCAGCCAAGTTGGGCCCTATTCCCATGAGCAGTTCTTC
TRBV6-1	.	few	TRBJ2-3	CASQKMGTAGSTDTQYF	TGTGCCAGCCAAAAGATGGGTACCGCGGGGAGCACAGATACGCAGTATTTT
TRBV29-1	.	.	TRBJ2-4	CSVATVGNIQYF	TGCAGCGTTGCCACAGTTGGAAACATTCAGTACTTC
TRBV6-2/TRBV6-3	.	.	TRBJ2-5	CASSYQWDSVTPGEQYF	TGTGCCAGCAGTTACCAATGGGACAGTGTGACGCCGGGGGAGCAGTACTTC
TRBV6-5	.	.	TRBJ2-3	CASSYGEDTQYF	TGTGCCAGCAGTTACGGGGAAGATACGCAGTATTTT
TRBV20-1	TRBD1	.	TRBJ1-2	CSAPPEQGRGGYTF	TGCAGTGCTCCGCCGGAACAGGGGAGAGGCGGCTACACCTTC
TRBV28	.	.	TRBJ1-1	CASSHPSTGPNEAFF	TGTGCCAGCAGTCATCCATCGACAGGACCTAATGAAGCTTTCTTT
TRBV20-1	.	once	TRBJ2-5	CSARDGRTSQETQYF	TGCAGTGCTAGAGATGGCCGCACTAGCCAAGAGACCCAGTACTTC
TRBV6-2/TRBV6-3	.	.	TRBJ2-7	CASMGGTASSYNEQYF	TGTGCCAGCATGGGGGGGACAGCAAGCTCCTACAATGAGCAGTACTTC
TRBV7-2	TRBD1	few	TRBJ2-3	CASSLVGTGTDTQYF	TGTGCCAGCAGCTTAGTAGGGACAGGCACAGATACGCAGTATTTT
TRBV20-1	.	.	TRBJ1-3	CSARDPRRQGNTIYF	TGCAGTGCTAGAGATCCTCGGAGACAGGGAAACACCATATATTTT
TRBV12-3/TRBV12-4	.	.	TRBJ1-5	CASAGLEVYSNQPQHF	TGTGCCAGCGCTGGATTGGAAGTCTATAGCAATCAGCCCCAGCATTTT
TRBV11-1	.	.	TRBJ1-2	CASSSGAGYTF	TGTGCCAGCAGTTCGGGGGCTGGCTACACCTTC
TRBV9	.	few	TRBJ1-4	CASSGTGEKLFF	TGTGCCAGCAGCGGGACGGGTGAAAAACTGTTTTTT
TRBV3-1	TRBD1	few	TRBJ2-7	CASSQDQGQGAREQYF	TGTGCCAGCAGCCAAGATCAGGGACAGGGGGCCCGCGAGCAGTACTTC
TRBV15	.	few	TRBJ1-2	CATSRDRGGSGGYTF	TGTGCCACCAGCAGAGATAGGGGCGGCTCTGGTGGCTACACCTTC
TRBV15	TRBD1	.	TRBJ1-2	CATSGYIGTANGYTF	TGTGCCACCAGCGGTTACATCGGGACAGCCAATGGCTACACCTTC
TRBV29-1	.	.	TRBJ1-1	CSGKEMNTEAFF	TGCAGCGGAAAGGAAATGAACACTGAAGCTTTCTTT
TRBV20-1	TRBD2	.	TRBJ2-3	CSARGGGAPDTQYF	TGCAGTGCTAGAGGCGGGGGGGCCCCAGATACGCAGTATTTT
TRBV29-1	.	.	TRBJ1-4	CSVEDRREWGEKLFF	TGCAGCGTTGAAGATCGACGGGAATGGGGTGAAAAACTGTTTTTT
TRBV18	TRBD2	.	TRBJ2-7	CASSPGRVRAEQYF	TGTGCCAGCTCACCGGGGAGGGTAAGGGCCGAGCAGTACTTC
TRBV10-3	TRBD1	.	TRBJ2-7	CAISDPGTGFYERYF	TGTGCCATCAGCGACCCCGGGACAGGGTTCTACGAGCGGTACTTC
TRBV20-1	.	.	TRBJ1-1	CSASRGGQAEAFF	TGCAGTGCTTCCCGGGGGGGTCAAGCTGAAGCTTTCTTT
TRBV12-3/TRBV12-4	.	.	TRBJ2-1	CASTYRGNEQFF	TGTGCCAGCACCTATAGGGGCAATGAGCAGTTCTTC
TRBV20-1	.	once	TRBJ1-2	CSAAQESNYGYTF	TGCAGTGCCGCGCAGGAATCTAACTATGGCTACACCTTC
TRBV29-1	.	.	TRBJ2-7	CSVESDRPYEQYF	TGCAGCGTTGAGTCGGACAGACCCTACGAGCAGTACTTC
TRBV3-1	TRBD1	few	TRBJ1-2	CASSQGTGGFYGYTF	TGTGCCAGCAGCCAAGGGACAGGGGGTTTTTATGGCTACACCTTC
TRBV5-1	.	.	TRBJ2-1	CASSSQGGGDYNEQFF	TGCGCCAGCAGTTCGCAGGGCGGGGGCGACTACAATGAGCAGTTCTTC
TRBV11-3	.	few	TRBJ1-5	CASSSTQNQPQHF	TGTGCCAGCAGCTCCACTCAGAATCAGCCCCAGCATTTT
TRBV3-1	.	.	TRBJ2-3	CASSQTPWGRRDTQYF	TGTGCCAGCAGCCAAACGCCGTGGGGGCGCAGGGATACGCAGTATTTT
TRBV6-2/TRBV6-3	TRBD1	.	TRBJ1-2	CASRTGGPHGYTF	TGTGCCAGCAGAACAGGGGGCCCGCATGGCTACACCTTC
TRBV6-5	TRBD1	.	TRBJ2-3	CASRDRGGGTDTQYF	TGTGCCAGCAGGGACAGGGGTGGGGGCACAGATACGCAGTATTTT
TRBV11-2	.	.	TRBJ2-7	CAGSLSGDYEQYF	TGTGCCGGCAGCCTTAGCGGAGACTACGAGCAGTACTTC